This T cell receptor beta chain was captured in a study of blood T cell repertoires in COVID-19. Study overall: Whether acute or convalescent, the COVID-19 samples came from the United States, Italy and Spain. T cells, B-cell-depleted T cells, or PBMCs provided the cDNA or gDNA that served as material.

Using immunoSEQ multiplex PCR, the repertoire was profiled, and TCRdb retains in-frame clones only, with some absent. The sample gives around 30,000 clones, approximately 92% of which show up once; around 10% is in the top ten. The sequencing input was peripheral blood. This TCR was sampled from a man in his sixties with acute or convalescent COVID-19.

The CDR3 protein is CASSTTGDLTDTQYF. The CDR3, as DNA: TGCGCCAGCAGCACCACAGGGGACCTCACAGATACGCAGTATTTT. The V call is TRBV5-1, the J call TRBJ2-3; TRBD1 aligns across 7 bases. V lost 4 bases to trimming and J lost 2 bases; unmatched junction nucleotides: 7. The CDR3 totals 15 residues. Germline V gene data show CDR1 as SGHRS and CDR2 as YFSETQ.